This is a list of T cell receptor beta chains from one sample in a study of cytomegalovirus exposure and HLA in healthy donors. Only in-frame clones appear in the TCRdb table, and some are missing; sequencing was by immunoSEQ multiplex PCR. This table has over 100,000 clones, about four fifths appearing once. Sequencing was done on a sample of PBMCs. These receptors all stem from a man aged 30 to 45 in good health and CMV-seropositive. The CDR3 runs from the conserved cysteine through the conserved F or W. D genes are given only for firm matches. The listing skips clone size in some rows; elsewhere it reads once, few, many or a size class.

len: 18
d_gene: -
j_gene: TRBJ2-2
v_gene: TRBV4-1
abundance: -
CDR3nt: TGCGCCAGCAGCCAAGACCGGGGGACGGTCGAGGACACCGGGGAGCTGTTTTTT
CDR3aa: CASSQDRGTVEDTGELFF

len: 11
d_gene: -
j_gene: TRBJ2-3
v_gene: TRBV29-1
abundance: -
CDR3nt: TGCAGTGTCGGACCCCAGGGGACGCAGTATTTT
CDR3aa: CSVGPQGTQYF

len: 14
d_gene: TRBD2
j_gene: TRBJ2-3
v_gene: TRBV5-6
abundance: once
CDR3nt: TGTGCCAGCAGCCTTAGCGGGAGAACAGATACGCAGTATTTT
CDR3aa: CASSLSGRTDTQYF

len: 14
d_gene: -
j_gene: TRBJ2-1
v_gene: TRBV11-2
abundance: -
CDR3nt: TGTGCCAGCAGTTCGCTTGACAGGATCTATGGGCAGTTCTTC
CDR3aa: CASSSLDRIYGQFF

len: 15
d_gene: -
j_gene: TRBJ2-7
v_gene: TRBV9
abundance: -
CDR3nt: TGTGCCAGCAGCGTAACGGCGGGCCAAACGAACGAGCAGTACTTC
CDR3aa: CASSVTAGQTNEQYF

len: 13
d_gene: -
j_gene: TRBJ2-7
v_gene: TRBV9
abundance: once
CDR3nt: TGTGCCAGCAGCGTATCAGGTTCCTACGAGCAGTACTTC
CDR3aa: CASSVSGSYEQYF

len: 13
d_gene: TRBD1
j_gene: TRBJ2-7
v_gene: TRBV5-1
abundance: -
CDR3nt: TGCGCCAGCAGGCCGGGACAGGGGTACGAGCAGTACTTC
CDR3aa: CASRPGQGYEQYF

len: 15
d_gene: TRBD1
j_gene: TRBJ1-3
v_gene: TRBV28
abundance: -
CDR3nt: TGTGCCAGCAGTCCATTCGACAGGGACGCGGACACCATATATTTT
CDR3aa: CASSPFDRDADTIYF

len: 16
d_gene: TRBD1
j_gene: TRBJ1-1
v_gene: TRBV7-8
abundance: -
CDR3nt: TGTGCCAGCAGCAAGGACGGGACAGGGGTGGTCACTGAAGCTTTCTTT
CDR3aa: CASSKDGTGVVTEAFF

len: 13
d_gene: TRBD1
j_gene: TRBJ2-1
v_gene: TRBV4-1
abundance: many
CDR3nt: TGCGCCAGCAGCCTATACAGGGGGAATGAGCAGTTCTTC
CDR3aa: CASSLYRGNEQFF

len: 12
d_gene: -
j_gene: TRBJ2-7
v_gene: TRBV28
abundance: -
CDR3nt: TGTGCCAGCAGTTCTAGTTCCTACGAGCAGTACTTC
CDR3aa: CASSSSSYEQYF

len: 17
d_gene: TRBD1
j_gene: TRBJ1-1
v_gene: TRBV5-1
abundance: -
CDR3nt: TGCGCCAGCAGCCCTGGGACAGGGGGCGCGGGTCGAACTGAAGCTTTCTTT
CDR3aa: CASSPGTGGAGRTEAFF

len: 14
d_gene: -
j_gene: TRBJ1-4
v_gene: TRBV7-7
abundance: few
CDR3nt: TGTGCCAGCAGCTTAAGCGCAGGGGAGGGAAAACTGTTTTTT
CDR3aa: CASSLSAGEGKLFF

len: 17
d_gene: -
j_gene: TRBJ1-5
v_gene: TRBV2
abundance: -
CDR3nt: TGTGCCAGCAAGGGAAATCCCGGGATGTCCTTAAATCAGCCCCAGCATTTT
CDR3aa: CASKGNPGMSLNQPQHF

len: 14
d_gene: TRBD1
j_gene: TRBJ1-2
v_gene: TRBV5-1
abundance: -
CDR3nt: TGCGCCAGCAGCCCCGGACAGGGGACCTATGGCTACACCTTC
CDR3aa: CASSPGQGTYGYTF

len: 18
d_gene: -
j_gene: TRBJ1-6
v_gene: TRBV2
abundance: -
CDR3nt: TGTGCCTCCGGACATCTCTCCCGACAGAGCTCCTATAATTCACCCCTCCACTTT
CDR3aa: CASGHLSRQSSYNSPLHF

len: 16
d_gene: TRBD2
j_gene: TRBJ2-3
v_gene: TRBV2
abundance: -
CDR3nt: TGTGCCAGCAGTTCACTAGCGGGGACTAGCACAGATACGCAGTATTTT
CDR3aa: CASSSLAGTSTDTQYF

len: 13
d_gene: -
j_gene: TRBJ2-7
v_gene: TRBV11-2
abundance: -
CDR3nt: TGTGCCAGCAGCTCCCTCGTCTCCTACGAGCAGTACTTC
CDR3aa: CASSSLVSYEQYF

len: 13
d_gene: -
j_gene: TRBJ1-5
v_gene: TRBV19
abundance: -
CDR3nt: TGTGCCAGTAGTATGGACAGCAATCAGCCCCAGCGTTTT
CDR3aa: CASSMDSNQPQRF

len: 15
d_gene: -
j_gene: TRBJ1-5
v_gene: TRBV19
abundance: -
CDR3nt: TGTGCCAGTAGTATTTGGGCAACTGGCAATCAGCCCCAGCATTTT
CDR3aa: CASSIWATGNQPQHF

len: 15
d_gene: -
j_gene: TRBJ2-7
v_gene: TRBV7-9
abundance: -
CDR3nt: TGTGCCAGCAGCCCTCTTCCTACAAGCCCGGGAAAGCAGTACTTC
CDR3aa: CASSPLPTSPGKQYF

len: 13
d_gene: -
j_gene: TRBJ2-1
v_gene: TRBV27
abundance: -
CDR3nt: TGTGCCAGCAGTTCGACAGTAGAGAATGAGCAGTTCTTC
CDR3aa: CASSSTVENEQFF

len: 12
d_gene: -
j_gene: TRBJ1-1
v_gene: TRBV19
abundance: -
CDR3nt: TGTGCCAGTAGTACCTCTCCCTTGGAAGCTTTCTTT
CDR3aa: CASSTSPLEAFF

len: 13
d_gene: TRBD1
j_gene: TRBJ2-1
v_gene: TRBV19
abundance: -
CDR3nt: TGTGCCAGTAGTATTCTACAGGGGTATGAGCAGTTCTTC
CDR3aa: CASSILQGYEQFF

len: 13
d_gene: TRBD1
j_gene: TRBJ1-2
v_gene: TRBV11-3
abundance: -
CDR3nt: TGTGCCAGCAGCGAGCGGACAGGGGCTGGCTACACCTTC
CDR3aa: CASSERTGAGYTF

len: 17
d_gene: -
j_gene: TRBJ2-3
v_gene: TRBV2
abundance: -
CDR3nt: TGTGCCAGGGCAGTATACGACAGCAGTACTAGCACAGATACGCAGTATTTT
CDR3aa: CARAVYDSSTSTDTQYF

len: 12
d_gene: -
j_gene: TRBJ1-1
v_gene: TRBV28
abundance: -
CDR3nt: TGTGCCAGCAGTTTAGGTTCACTTGAAGCTTTCTTT
CDR3aa: CASSLGSLEAFF

len: 15
d_gene: -
j_gene: TRBJ1-5
v_gene: TRBV2
abundance: -
CDR3nt: TGTGCCAGCAGTGGGACGGGGGAATTCGGGCAGCCCCAGCATTTT
CDR3aa: CASSGTGEFGQPQHF

len: 14
d_gene: -
j_gene: TRBJ2-3
v_gene: TRBV5-1
abundance: few
CDR3nt: TGCGCCAGCAGCCTCCCCTTACAGGTAGATACGCAGTATTTT
CDR3aa: CASSLPLQVDTQYF

len: 18
d_gene: -
j_gene: TRBJ2-2
v_gene: TRBV10-1
abundance: many
CDR3nt: TGCGCCAACCTGCTGGGCGGAGGGGGGAGGGCCGACACCGGGGAGCTGTTTTTT
CDR3aa: CANLLGGGGRADTGELFF

len: 14
d_gene: -
j_gene: TRBJ2-7
v_gene: TRBV19
abundance: -
CDR3nt: TGTGCCAGTAGGGGGGAGGTGTTTCCTTACGAGCAGTACTTC
CDR3aa: CASRGEVFPYEQYF

len: 16
d_gene: TRBD2
j_gene: TRBJ2-3
v_gene: TRBV9
abundance: -
CDR3nt: TGTGCCAGCAGCGTACGACTAGCGGGAAGTTCAGATACGCAGTATTTT
CDR3aa: CASSVRLAGSSDTQYF

len: 14
d_gene: -
j_gene: TRBJ2-3
v_gene: TRBV10-3
abundance: -
CDR3nt: TGTGCCATCAGCAGAGCGGCTAGCACAGATACGCAGTATTTT
CDR3aa: CAISRAASTDTQYF

len: 14
d_gene: -
j_gene: TRBJ1-1
v_gene: TRBV15
abundance: once
CDR3nt: TGTGCCACCAGCACCCCGCTCCGTCGAACAATGGCTTTCTTT
CDR3aa: CATSTPLRRTMAFF

len: 15
d_gene: TRBD2
j_gene: TRBJ2-5
v_gene: TRBV6-1
abundance: -
CDR3nt: TGTGCCAGCAGTCTAGCGGGAGGGGTGGTAGAGACCCAGTACTTC
CDR3aa: CASSLAGGVVETQYF

len: 15
d_gene: -
j_gene: TRBJ2-3
v_gene: TRBV27
abundance: -
CDR3nt: TGTGCCAGCAGGGTAGACAGCCCTAGCACAGATACGCAGTATTTT
CDR3aa: CASRVDSPSTDTQYF

len: 14
d_gene: TRBD1
j_gene: TRBJ1-1
v_gene: TRBV19
abundance: -
CDR3nt: TGTGCCAGTAGTCGGGACAGGGGAAACACTGAAGCTTTCTTT
CDR3aa: CASSRDRGNTEAFF

len: 17
d_gene: -
j_gene: TRBJ1-1
v_gene: TRBV1
abundance: -
CDR3nt: TGCACCAGCAGCCAAGAAGCGTTGCCCTCAATTCGAACTGAAGCTTTCTTT
CDR3aa: CTSSQEALPSIRTEAFF

len: 14
d_gene: -
j_gene: TRBJ2-3
v_gene: TRBV10-3
abundance: -
CDR3nt: TGTGCCATCATGATGGCGGCGGACACAGATACGCAGTATTTT
CDR3aa: CAIMMAADTDTQYF

len: 17
d_gene: TRBD1
j_gene: TRBJ1-5
v_gene: TRBV28
abundance: few
CDR3nt: TGTGCCAGCAGCCACCTGGGGAGACAGGGGTGGACTCAGCCCCAGCATTTT
CDR3aa: CASSHLGRQGWTQPQHF

len: 13
d_gene: -
j_gene: TRBJ1-3
v_gene: TRBV6-5
abundance: -
CDR3nt: TGTGCCACACAGGGATACTCTGGAAACACCATATATTTT
CDR3aa: CATQGYSGNTIYF

len: 17
d_gene: TRBD2
j_gene: TRBJ2-3
v_gene: TRBV4-2
abundance: -
CDR3nt: TGTGCCAGCAGCCAAGAGGTAGCGGGGGCTTATGGGGATACGCAGTATTTT
CDR3aa: CASSQEVAGAYGDTQYF

len: 14
d_gene: -
j_gene: TRBJ1-1
v_gene: TRBV18
abundance: few
CDR3nt: TGTGCCAGCTCACCGAATCAAGCAGGGACTGAAGCTTTCTTT
CDR3aa: CASSPNQAGTEAFF

len: 12
d_gene: TRBD1
j_gene: TRBJ1-1
v_gene: TRBV6-1
abundance: -
CDR3nt: TGTGCCAGCAGTTCGACAGGGACTGAAGCTTTCTTT
CDR3aa: CASSSTGTEAFF

len: 15
d_gene: -
j_gene: TRBJ2-3
v_gene: TRBV7-9
abundance: -
CDR3nt: TGTGCCAGCAGCCCAACGGGAGTTCCCACAGATACGCAGTATTTT
CDR3aa: CASSPTGVPTDTQYF

len: 14
d_gene: -
j_gene: TRBJ1-2
v_gene: TRBV29-1
abundance: -
CDR3nt: TGCAGCGTTGTAACACAGGGCTCGGACTATGGCTACACCTTC
CDR3aa: CSVVTQGSDYGYTF

len: 16
d_gene: -
j_gene: TRBJ1-5
v_gene: TRBV2
abundance: -
CDR3nt: TGTGCCAGCAGAAACGACGGGTCCGGGAGCAATCAGCCCCAGCATTTT
CDR3aa: CASRNDGSGSNQPQHF